One and the same sample provided the 20 T cell receptor beta chains below, sequenced in a study of blood T cell repertoires in COVID-19 (dated by TCRdb to between 2020 and 2021). Libraries were built with the immunoSEQ multiplex PCR assay. Not all clones reach the TCRdb copy of this immuneACCESS table, which keeps in-frame sequences only. Checked studies attribute under half of the gap to unresolved V genes and leave the rest unexplained. For this sample there are a few hundred thousand clones; 86% appear just once. The ten largest make up 1.6% of the sample. Sequenced material: peripheral blood. Every receptor here comes from a woman aged 45-65 years with acute or convalescent COVID-19.

The chain is built from TRBV19 and TRBJ2-7; tentatively, D is TRBD1 (6 bases). CDR3 length: 13 residues. With 3 bases removed from V and 6 bases from J, the gap between germline ends came to 12 bases. CDR1 LNHDA and CDR2 SQIVND come from the germline V gene (reference sequence). CDR3 nucleotides: TGTGCCAGTAGTATCCAACAGGGAGCCGAGCAGTACTTC. This sequence encodes CASSIQQGAEQYF.

The J gene is TRBJ1-3, the V gene TRBV18; D is possibly TRBD1 (6 bases). The CDR3 is 15 amino acids. CDR1 and CDR2 from the germline V gene are KGHSH and LQKENI. V dropped 2 bases and J dropped 4 bases, with 12 bases sitting between them. The CDR3 is CASSPNWGQGNTIYF. Written as DNA, the CDR3 is TGTGCCAGCTCACCAAACTGGGGGCAAGGAAACACCATATATTTT. The full variable domain, rest sourced from reference TRBV18 and TRBJ1-3, is NAGVMQNPRHLVRRRGQEARLRCSPMKGHSHVYWYRQLPEEGLKFMVYLQKENIIDESGMPKERFSAEFPKEGPSILRIQQVVRGDSAAYFCASSPNWGQGNTIYFGEGSWLTVV.

The J gene is TRBJ1-1, the V gene TRBV3-1 (or the pseudogene TRBV3-2), with TRBD1 matching over 7 bases. V dropped 3 bases and J dropped 6; count of bases not matched to a gene: 4. This CDR3 region has 13 residues. Germline CDR1 is LGHDT and CDR2 is YNNKEL (reference sequence). The CDR3: CASSHLDRAEAFF. The CDR3 coding sequence is TGTGCCAGCAGCCATCTCGACAGGGCTGAAGCTTTCTTT.

The chain has TRBV21-1 and TRBJ1-3; TRBD1 is the table's D call and was not checked against the DNA. TRBV21-1 is an annotated pseudogene. The CDR3 contains 16 residues. Here the CDR3 reads CASSRTQGGTGNTIYF. The DNA for the CDR3 is TGTGCCAGCAGCAGAACACAGGGTGGAACTGGAAACACCATATATTTT.

The chain employs TRBV28 and TRBJ2-1, with 8 bases that match TRBD2. The ends lost 3 bases at V and 7 bases at J; junction bases unmatched: 17. The CDR3 consists of 18 residues. In germline, CDR1 is MDHEN, CDR2 SYDVKM. This chain's CDR3 is CASSLFRPLNGRGNEQFF. The DNA for the CDR3 is TGTGCCAGCAGTTTGTTTCGACCTCTCAACGGGAGGGGGAATGAGCAGTTCTTC.

The chain has TRBV5-1 and TRBJ2-1; D perhaps matches TRBD2 (5 bases). CDR1 SGHRS and CDR2 YFSETQ come from the germline V gene. V was trimmed by 0 bases and J by 2 bases, leaving 9 bases between them. The CDR3 sequence is 15 residues long. The CDR3 DNA reads as TGCGCCAGCAGCTTGGGCGGCGGGCCCTACAATGAGCAGTTCTTC. It translates to CASSLGGGPYNEQFF.

This clone came up a few times. The rearrangement joins TRBV5-4 to TRBJ2-3, with a tentative D call TRBD2 (5 bases). The CDR3 is 15 amino acids. Trimming stripped 4 bases from V and 7 bases from J, with 19 bases between. In germline, CDR1 is SGHNT, CDR2 YYREEE (reference sequence). As DNA, the CDR3 is TGTGCCAGCAGCCTGGGCCAGGCTAGAGGGAATACGCAGTATTTT. Protein: CASSLGQARGNTQYF. The whole variable domain, filled in from reference TRBV5-4 and TRBJ2-3, reads ETGVTQSPTHLIKTRGQQVTLRCSSQSGHNTVSWYQQALGQGPQFIFQYYREEENGRGNFPPRFSGLQFPNYSSELNVNALELDDSALYLCASSLGQARGNTQYFGPGTRLTVL.

This clone was recorded a few times. V and J are TRBV9 and TRBJ2-1; 8 positions agree with TRBD2. With V trimmed by 0 bases and J by 4 bases, 3 bases remained unmatched. The CDR3 runs to 15 residues. Germline V gives CDR1 SGDLS, CDR2 YYNGEE. CDR3 sequence reads: CASSVGREEYNEQFF. Here the CDR3 DNA reads TGTGCCAGCAGCGTAGGGCGGGAGGAATACAATGAGCAGTTCTTC.

This clone was observed once. The genes are TRBV6-5 and TRBJ2-7; no firm D call. The V end was cut by 10 bases, the J end by 12 bases, with 19 bases between. CDR3 length: 11 amino acids. The germline V gene has CDR1 MNHEY and CDR2 SVGAGI. Written as DNA, the CDR3 is TGTGCCACCGCGAGAAGCGAGTGGTTGTACTTC. Translation: CATARSEWLYF.

This chain uses TRBV21-1 with TRBJ1-6; TRBD1 is the table's D call and was not checked against the DNA. TRBV21-1 is flagged as a pseudogene. This CDR3 is built from 21 residues. The CDR3 region is CASSKVGSRTPLKIYNSPLHF. In DNA, the CDR3 is TGTGCCAGCAGCAAAGTGGGCAGCCGAACGCCGCTCAAAATCTATAATTCACCCCTCCACTTT.

The rearrangement joins TRBV15 to TRBJ2-2, with D maybe TRBD2 (6 bases). Germline V gene data show CDR1 as LNHNV and CDR2 as YYDKDF (reference sequence). The length of the CDR3 is 16 residues. V was shortened by 3 bases and J by 0 bases, with 11 bases between the two germline ends. This CDR3 reads CATSRGGVANTGELFF. In nucleotides, the CDR3 is TGTGCCACCAGCAGGGGGGGAGTCGCGAACACCGGGGAGCTGTTTTTT. The full variable domain, completed using reference TRBV15 and TRBJ2-2, is DAMVIQNPRYQVTQFGKPVTLSCSQTLNHNVMYWYQQKSSQAPKLLFHYYDKDFNNEADTPDNFQSRRPNTSFCFLDIRSPGLGDTAMYLCATSRGGVANTGELFFGEGSRLTVL.

This clone came up a few times. This chain joins TRBV10-3 and TRBJ2-3; 11 bases fit TRBD1. Germline V lookup: CDR1 ENHRY, CDR2 SYGVKD. V dropped 0 bases and J dropped 3; count of bases not matched to a gene: 5. The length of the CDR3 is 17 residues. CDR3 coding DNA: TGTGCCATCAGTGAGTCTACTGGACAGGGGGCAACAGATACGCAGTATTTT. Protein: CAISESTGQGATDTQYF.

The chain is built from TRBV9 and TRBJ2-1; D possibly corresponds to TRBD1 (5 bases). Trimming pared 0 bases from V and 10 bases from J, leaving 17 bases between. This CDR3 contains 15 residues. From germline, CDR1 is SGDLS and CDR2 YYNGEE. In nucleotides, the CDR3 is TGTGCCAGCAGCGTAGATTTTCTAAGGGGCCAAGAGCAGTTCTTC. Translated, it gives CASSVDFLRGQEQFF.

The V gene is TRBV30, the J gene TRBJ1-4; D gene uncertain. CDR3 length equals 17 residues. CDR1 and CDR2 from the germline V gene are GTSNPN and SVGIG (reference sequence). V lost 5 bases, J lost 5 bases, and 24 bases lay in between. This CDR3 reads CAWGGKTTLVRNEKLFF. In DNA form, the CDR3 reads TGTGCCTGGGGTGGAAAGACGACACTGGTTCGCAATGAAAAACTGTTTTTT.

This chain uses TRBV19 with TRBJ2-7; TRBD1 matches 9 bases. Germline CDR1 reads LNHDA; CDR2 reads SQIVND (reference sequence). There are 14 residues in the CDR3. Trimming removed 6 bases from V and 3 bases from J; junction bases left unmatched: 6. The CDR3 protein is CASRKQGASYEQYF. In DNA form, the CDR3 reads TGTGCCAGTAGAAAACAGGGGGCTAGCTACGAGCAGTACTTC.

CDR3 sequence reads: CASIEGVNQPQHF. The DNA of the CDR3 is TGTGCCAGTATCGAGGGGGTCAATCAGCCCCAGCATTTT. The rearrangement uses TRBV19 and TRBJ1-5; D may be TRBD1 (6 bases). The CDR3 is 13 residues long. Trimming pared 7 bases from V and 3 bases from J, leaving 10 bases between. Germline V gene sequence: CDR1 LNHDA, CDR2 SQIVND (reference sequence).

The chain uses TRBV28 and TRBJ2-7; D gene ambiguous. Germline V lookup: CDR1 MDHEN, CDR2 SYDVKM. The CDR3 covers 12 residues. The V end lost 8 bases, the J end lost 3 bases, and 11 bases lay between the germline ends. CDR3 sequence: CASSAVVYEQYF. The CDR3 DNA sequence: TGTGCCAGCTCTGCAGTTGTCTACGAGCAGTACTTC.

This sequence joins TRBV11-2 and TRBJ2-3; TRBD1 matches 11 bases. The V segment lost 5 bases and the J segment 1 base; nucleotides outside the gene matches: 5. CDR1 is SGHAT and CDR2 is FQNNGV in the germline V gene. CDR3 length: 16 residues. In nucleotides, the CDR3 is TGTGCCAGCAGCCCCCGGACAGGGGGCGGCACAGATACGCAGTATTTT. Protein: CASSPRTGGGTDTQYF.

The V and J genes are TRBV5-6 and TRBJ2-3, with D possibly TRBD2 on 5 matching bases. Trimming cost V 2 bases and J 2 bases, with 21 bases left between them. The length of the CDR3 is 18 residues. The germline V gene has CDR1 SGHDT and CDR2 YYEEEE. The CDR3, as DNA: TGTGCCAGCAGCTTTTCTTCGAGACTAACGGACCCCACAGATACGCAGTATTTT. This codes for CASSFSSRLTDPTDTQYF. The complete variable domain, with remaining parts taken from reference TRBV5-6 and TRBJ2-3, reads DAGVTQSPTHLIKTRGQQVTLRCSPKSGHDTVSWYQQALGQGPQFIFQYYEEEERQRGNFPDRFSGHQFPNYSSELNVNALLLGDSALYLCASSFSSRLTDPTDTQYFGPGTRLTVL.

This sequence joins TRBV7-3 and TRBJ2-7, with 10 bases identical to TRBD1. The J segment lost 6 bases and the V segment lost 2 bases, leaving 13 bases of the junction unmatched. The CDR3 is 17 amino acids. Germline-derived CDR1 and CDR2 are SGHTA and FQGTGA. In nucleotides, the CDR3 is TGTGCCAGCAGCTTAGGGGGCCCCCGACAGGGGGCTCGCGAGCAGTACTTC. Translation gives CASSLGGPRQGAREQYF.